The clone carrying this T cell receptor beta chain was picked up one time. The sample comes from a study of blood T cell repertoires in COVID-19. The method was immunoSEQ multiplex PCR; TCRdb's version includes in-frame clones alone and lacks a portion of them. Here the sample spans about 36,000 clones, approximately 90% being singletons. This sequence originates from a human donor in a cohort sampled during active COVID-19. The specimen sequenced was peripheral blood.

Here the CDR3 reads CATSRGGANTEAFF. In DNA, the CDR3 is TGTGCCACCAGCAGGGGAGGGGCGAACACTGAAGCTTTCTTT. The chain employs TRBV15 and TRBJ1-1; a weak D match, TRBD1 (5 bases). This CDR3 has 14 residues. Trimming left V 3 bases short and J 1 base short, with 9 bases between. Germline loops: CDR1 LNHNV, CDR2 YYDKDF (reference sequence).